This is a list of T cell receptor beta chains from one sample in a study of shared clonotypes between healthy human individuals. Data came from immunoSEQ multiplex PCR; TCRdb stores just in-frame clones and leaves some out. This repertoire shows 2 million to 2.5 million clones, about 94% found once; its top ten account for 1.1%. The source material was naive CD8+ T cells sorted from blood. These receptors originate from a man younger than 30 in good health. The CDR3 runs from the conserved cysteine through the conserved F or W. D genes are given only for firm matches. Expanded clones are given a class, and other clones once, few, many or no size at all.

j_gene | abundance | d_gene | v_gene | CDR3nt | CDR3aa
TRBJ2-3 | . | . | TRBV7-9 | TGTGCCAGCAGCTTAGCGCGAGAAGATACGCAGTATTTT | CASSLAREDTQYF
TRBJ1-1 | . | . | TRBV30 | TGTGCCTGGAGTTGGGAAGCATGGGGGAAGGTTGAAGCTTTCTTT | CAWSWEAWGKVEAFF
TRBJ1-6 | . | . | TRBV4-1 | TGCGCCAGCAGCCAAGATCGTTATAGGGCCCAATCACCCCTCCACTTT | CASSQDRYRAQSPLHF
TRBJ2-1 | . | . | TRBV30 | TGTGCCTGGAGTGGGCTAAGCTTCAATGAGCAGTTCTTC | CAWSGLSFNEQFF
TRBJ2-1 | . | TRBD2 | TRBV6-1 | TGTGCCAGCAGTGACGAGCTAGCGGGGTCCTACAATGAGCAGTTCTTC | CASSDELAGSYNEQFF
TRBJ2-5 | . | TRBD1 | TRBV18 | TGTGCCAGCTCGCGGACAGGGGGCCAACCCCAAGAGACCCAGTACTTC | CASSRTGGQPQETQYF
TRBJ1-6 | . | TRBD1 | TRBV27 | TGTGCCAGCCGTCCCGGGACAGTAGCTTCACCCCTCCACTTT | CASRPGTVASPLHF
TRBJ1-1 | . | . | TRBV19 | TGTGCCAGTATGGAAACAGGGACCATTGAAGCTTTCTTT | CASMETGTIEAFF
TRBJ2-6 | . | TRBD1 | TRBV27 | TGTGCCACCCAGAATACCAGGGGGCTCTCTGGGGCCAACGTCCTGACTTTC | CATQNTRGLSGANVLTF
TRBJ2-5 | . | . | TRBV10-3 | TGTGCCATCAGTGAGCTGGAGGGACAGTGGCAAGAGACCCAGTACTTC | CAISELEGQWQETQYF
TRBJ2-5 | . | . | TRBV4-1 | TGCGCCAGCAGCCAAGATGCAGGGATCCAAGAGACCCAGTACTTC | CASSQDAGIQETQYF
TRBJ2-7 | . | TRBD1 | TRBV27 | TGTGCCAGCAGTTCCACAGGGGCGGTTTTCTACGAGCAGTACTTC | CASSSTGAVFYEQYF
TRBJ2-1 | . | TRBD1 | TRBV7-9 | TGTGCCAGCAGCCCCAGAACAGGGGCAGTTGCTGAGGGTGAGCAGTTCTTC | CASSPRTGAVAEGEQFF
TRBJ1-3 | once | . | TRBV6-4 | TGTGCCAGCAGTATGTCTAACGGCTCTGGAAACACCATATATTTT | CASSMSNGSGNTIYF
TRBJ2-5 | . | . | TRBV5-1 | TGCGCCAGCAGCGGGGGTGTCGGTGAGACCCAGTACTTC | CASSGGVGETQYF
TRBJ2-7 | . | TRBD1 | TRBV4-2 | TGTGCCAGCAGCCAAGAGGGACAGGGCGCCTACGAGCAGTACTTC | CASSQEGQGAYEQYF
TRBJ2-1 | few | . | TRBV18 | TGTGCCAGCTCACCGGGCAGCTACAATGAGCAGTTCTTC | CASSPGSYNEQFF
TRBJ2-5 | . | TRBD2 | TRBV2 | TGTGCCAGCAGTGAGATGACTAGCGGGAAAGAGACCCAGTACTTC | CASSEMTSGKETQYF
TRBJ2-2 | . | . | TRBV30 | TGTGCCTGGAGCGGGACTGTAAACACCGGGGAGCTGTTTTTT | CAWSGTVNTGELFF
TRBJ2-7 | . | TRBD1 | TRBV9 | TGTGCCAGCAGCGTAGAGGGACAGGGACGGGACGAGCAGTACTTC | CASSVEGQGRDEQYF
TRBJ2-7 | . | TRBD1 | TRBV6-5 | TGTGCCAGCAGTTACGGACAGGGGGCCTCCTACGAGCAGTACTTC | CASSYGQGASYEQYF
TRBJ1-3 | . | . | TRBV9 | TGTGCCAGCAGCGTAGGGCAGGGCCTAGGAAACACCATATATTTT | CASSVGQGLGNTIYF
TRBJ1-2 | once | . | TRBV21-1 | TGTGCCAGCAGCCGTCGGGGACCCTATGGCTACACCTTC | CASSRRGPYGYTF
TRBJ1-1 | . | . | TRBV6-5 | TGTGCCAGCGGATCGGCGCCCCGGGGCACTGAAGCTTTCTTT | CASGSAPRGTEAFF
TRBJ2-1 | once | . | TRBV7-9 | TGTGCCAGCACCCCGGGAGACGGTATTACCTACAATGAGCAGTTCTTC | CASTPGDGITYNEQFF
TRBJ2-7 | . | TRBD1 | TRBV6-5 | TGTGCCAGCAGTTATATTGGACAGGGCGCGGACGAGCAGTACTTC | CASSYIGQGADEQYF
TRBJ1-6 | . | . | TRBV27 | TGTGCCAGCAGCTGGGGGATGACTAATTCACCCCTCCACTTT | CASSWGMTNSPLHF
TRBJ2-1 | . | . | TRBV12-5 | TGTGCTAGTGGTTTGGTCTCCAGAGCCCATGAGCAGTTCTTC | CASGLVSRAHEQFF
TRBJ2-3 | . | TRBD2 | TRBV4-1 | TGCGCCAGCAGCCAAGAGGCACCCACGGGGGGGGCAGATACGCAGTATTTT | CASSQEAPTGGADTQYF
TRBJ2-6 | . | . | TRBV7-9 | TGTGCCAGCAGCCTTTACGGCTCTGGGGCCAACGTCCTGACTTTC | CASSLYGSGANVLTF
TRBJ1-1 | . | . | TRBV11-3 | TGTGCCAGCAGCCCCGGGGGGGGCACTGAAGCTTTCTTT | CASSPGGGTEAFF
TRBJ2-2 | . | . | TRBV10-2 | TGCGCCAGCAGTGAAATAGCGGCATTGAACACCGGGGAGCTGTTTTTT | CASSEIAALNTGELFF
TRBJ2-1 | . | TRBD2 | TRBV4-3 | TGCGCCAGCAGCCAAGTGTTTTTAGCGGGAAGCAATGAGCAGTTCTTC | CASSQVFLAGSNEQFF
TRBJ2-2 | once | . | TRBV29-1 | TGCAGCGTTGAAGATCTAGATAGGGCGGCCGGGGAGCTGTTTTTT | CSVEDLDRAAGELFF
TRBJ2-7 | . | . | TRBV5-6 | TGTGCCAGCAGCTTGGGAGATTCCAACTACGAGCAGTACTTC | CASSLGDSNYEQYF
TRBJ1-4 | . | . | TRBV27 | TGTGCCAGCAGTTTACCCAATGAAAAACTGTTTTTT | CASSLPNEKLFF
TRBJ1-1 | . | . | TRBV19 | TGTGCCAGTAGTCCGGGGACATTGAACACTGAAGCTTTCTTT | CASSPGTLNTEAFF
TRBJ2-7 | . | . | TRBV9 | TGTGCCAGCAGCCCATCTGGGGGAGGTACGTACGAGCAGTACTTC | CASSPSGGGTYEQYF
TRBJ1-2 | . | . | TRBV9 | TGTGCCAGCAGCCCCGGGGGGCTTGGCTACACCTTC | CASSPGGLGYTF
TRBJ2-4 | . | . | TRBV7-9 | TGTGCCAGCAGCGCCATGAACCACGCCAAAAACATTCAGTACTTC | CASSAMNHAKNIQYF
TRBJ1-4 | . | . | TRBV2 | TGTGCCAGCAGTGGGGCAGCTGAAAAACTGTTTTTT | CASSGAAEKLFF
TRBJ2-1 | . | . | TRBV11-1 | TGTGCCAGCACCTTAGGCCCGGAGGGTATCAATGAGCAGTTCTTC | CASTLGPEGINEQFF
TRBJ2-7 | . | . | TRBV7-6 | TGTGCCAGCAGCTTTAGTGATAACTACGAGCAGTACTTC | CASSFSDNYEQYF